A selection of T cell receptor beta chains follows, all from one sample in a study of cytomegalovirus exposure and HLA in healthy donors. Sequenced by immunoSEQ multiplex PCR; TCRdb stores in-frame clones only, minus some. The profile covers roughly 160,000 clones, with roughly four fifths appearing a single time and over 2.5% taken by the ten largest. Sequencing was done on a sample of PBMCs. These receptor sequences come from a female donor in good health and CMV-seronegative. CDR3s include the opening cysteine and the closing phenylalanine or tryptophan. Each record gives: CDR3 protein, V gene, D gene. The D gene is left open where the match is weak.

cdr3_aa: CASSEGGRGLTEAFF
v_call: TRBV9
d_call: TRBD1

cdr3_aa: CASSARTSGSTGELFF
v_call: TRBV10-2
d_call: TRBD2

cdr3_aa: CASSLRDSYNEQFF
v_call: TRBV7-2
d_call: .

cdr3_aa: CASGLNEQFF
v_call: TRBV6-5
d_call: .

cdr3_aa: CASNGLAGVDTQYF
v_call: TRBV5-1
d_call: TRBD2

cdr3_aa: CAWGLAGGQETQYF
v_call: TRBV30
d_call: TRBD2

cdr3_aa: CASSERNTIYF
v_call: TRBV6-1
d_call: .

cdr3_aa: CASSWRPGDGYTF
v_call: TRBV2
d_call: .

cdr3_aa: CASSFLAGFTDTQYF
v_call: TRBV5-1
d_call: TRBD2

cdr3_aa: CASSLSQQETQYF
v_call: TRBV27
d_call: .

cdr3_aa: CASRRLYEQYF
v_call: TRBV28
d_call: .

cdr3_aa: CASSKGMNTEAFF
v_call: TRBV10-1
d_call: .

cdr3_aa: CASSPWRGTHNEQFF
v_call: TRBV6-5
d_call: TRBD2

cdr3_aa: CASSHSVSVPQHF
v_call: TRBV11-2
d_call: .

cdr3_aa: CASSARDWTTGELFF
v_call: TRBV19
d_call: .